This TCR beta chain emerged from a study of T cells after somatic rescue of genetic block. Assay: immunoSEQ multiplex PCR; the TCRdb copy retains only in-frame clones and omits some. This sample has over 95,000 clones; about 93% occur once, and the top ten carry approximately 1.4%. Germline V CDR1 and CDR2: SEHNR, FQNEAQ (reference sequence). The V and J ends lost 5 bases and 7 bases, in that order; junction bases with no gene match: 19. The CDR3 is made up of 18 amino acids. Sequencing used peripheral blood mononuclear cells (PBMCs). This chain connects TRBV7-9 to TRBJ2-1; 8 positions match TRBD1. The receptor was isolated from a woman under 30. The CDR3 nucleotides read TGTGCCAGCAGCGGCTTACGAAGGACAGGGCTAACCCTTAATGAGCAGTTCTTC. Encoded protein: CASSGLRRTGLTLNEQFF.